This T cell receptor (beta chain) was sequenced during a study of T cells after yellow fever vaccination. TCRdb recomputed calls from the 5' RACE reads with MiXCR, one row per CDR3 protein. This sample has about 130,000 distinct CDR3 sequences, with 8.9% found just once. The V end was cut by 4 bases, the J end by 9 bases, with 21 bases between. Germline CDR1 reads SGHNT; CDR2 reads YENEEA. There are 16 residues in the CDR3. The source material was CD8+ T cells sorted from PBMCs, sampled on the day of the yellow fever booster vaccination. The V and J genes are TRBV11-3 and TRBJ2-2, with D possibly TRBD2 on 6 matching bases. The TCR originated in a man between 18 and 29 years old who received the YFV17D yellow fever vaccine. CDR3 amino acids: CASSSRLRDGGRELFF. The CDR3 nucleotides read TGTGCCAGCAGCTCTCGACTCCGGGACGGGGGAAGGGAGCTGTTTTTT.